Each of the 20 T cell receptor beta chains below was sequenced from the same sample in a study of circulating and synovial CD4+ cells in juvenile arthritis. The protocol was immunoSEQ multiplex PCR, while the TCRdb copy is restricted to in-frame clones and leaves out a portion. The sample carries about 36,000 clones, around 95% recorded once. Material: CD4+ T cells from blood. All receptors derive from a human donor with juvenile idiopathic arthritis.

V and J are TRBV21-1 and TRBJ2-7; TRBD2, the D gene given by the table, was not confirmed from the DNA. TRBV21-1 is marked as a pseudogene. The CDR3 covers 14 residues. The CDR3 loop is CASSGTASSYEQYF. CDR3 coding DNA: TGTGCCAGCAGCGGGACTGCCAGCTCCTACGAGCAGTACTTC.

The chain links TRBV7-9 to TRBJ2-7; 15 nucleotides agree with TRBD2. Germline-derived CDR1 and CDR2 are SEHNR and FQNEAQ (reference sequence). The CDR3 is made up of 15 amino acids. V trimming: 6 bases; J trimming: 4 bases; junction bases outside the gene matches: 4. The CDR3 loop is CASSSGTSGGYEQYF. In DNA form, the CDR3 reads TGTGCCAGCAGTTCCGGGACTAGCGGGGGGTACGAGCAGTACTTC.

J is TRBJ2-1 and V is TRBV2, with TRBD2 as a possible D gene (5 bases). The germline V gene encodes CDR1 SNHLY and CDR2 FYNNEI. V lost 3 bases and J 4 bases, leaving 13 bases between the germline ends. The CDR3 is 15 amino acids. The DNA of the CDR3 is TGTGCCAGCAGTGACACGGGGTTTTTGTACAATGAGCAGTTCTTC. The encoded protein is CASSDTGFLYNEQFF.

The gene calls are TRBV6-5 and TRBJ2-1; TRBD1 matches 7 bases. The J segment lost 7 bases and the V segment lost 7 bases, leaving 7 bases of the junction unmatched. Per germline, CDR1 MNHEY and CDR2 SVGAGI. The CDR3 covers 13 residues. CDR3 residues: CASTYRGSNEQFF. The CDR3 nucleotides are TGTGCCAGCACCTACAGGGGTTCGAATGAGCAGTTCTTC.

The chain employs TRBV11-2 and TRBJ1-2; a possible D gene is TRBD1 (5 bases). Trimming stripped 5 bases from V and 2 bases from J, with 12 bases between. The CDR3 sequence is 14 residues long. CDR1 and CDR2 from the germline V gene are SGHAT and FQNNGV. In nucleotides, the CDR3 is TGTGCCAGCAGCCCCTCGGCAGGGAACTATGGCTACACCTTC. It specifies CASSPSAGNYGYTF.

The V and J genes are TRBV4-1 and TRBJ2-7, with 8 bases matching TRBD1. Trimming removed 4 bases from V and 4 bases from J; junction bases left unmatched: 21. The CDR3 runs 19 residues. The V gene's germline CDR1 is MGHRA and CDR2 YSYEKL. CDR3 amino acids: CASSPGFRVETRGQYEQYF. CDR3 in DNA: TGCGCCAGCAGCCCAGGGTTTCGAGTCGAGACCAGGGGGCAATACGAGCAGTACTTC.

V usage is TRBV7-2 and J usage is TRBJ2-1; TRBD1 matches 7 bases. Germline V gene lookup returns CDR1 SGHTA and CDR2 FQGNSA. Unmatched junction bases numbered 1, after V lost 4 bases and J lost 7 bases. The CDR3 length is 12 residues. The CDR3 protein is CASSSRGNEQFF. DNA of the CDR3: TGTGCCAGCAGCTCCAGGGGGAATGAGCAGTTCTTC.

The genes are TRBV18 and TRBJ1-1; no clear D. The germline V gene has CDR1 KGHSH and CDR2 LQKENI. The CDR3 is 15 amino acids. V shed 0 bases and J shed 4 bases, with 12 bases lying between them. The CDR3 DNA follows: TGTGCCAGCTCACCACCGCCAGGAATTCGCACTGAAGCTTTCTTT. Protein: CASSPPPGIRTEAFF.

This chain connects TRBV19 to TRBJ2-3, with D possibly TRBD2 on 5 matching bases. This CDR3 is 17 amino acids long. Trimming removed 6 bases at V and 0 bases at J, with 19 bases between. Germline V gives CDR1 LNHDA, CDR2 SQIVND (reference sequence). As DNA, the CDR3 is TGTGCCAGTAGGAGGGCCGATAACCCTACTAGCACAGATACGCAGTATTTT. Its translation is CASRRADNPTSTDTQYF.

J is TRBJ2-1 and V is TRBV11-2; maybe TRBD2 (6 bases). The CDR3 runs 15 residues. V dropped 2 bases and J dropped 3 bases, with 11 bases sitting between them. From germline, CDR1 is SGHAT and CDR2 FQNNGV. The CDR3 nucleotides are TGTGCCAGCAGCTTAAGGAGGGGAGGCTACAATGAGCAGTTCTTC. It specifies CASSLRRGGYNEQFF.

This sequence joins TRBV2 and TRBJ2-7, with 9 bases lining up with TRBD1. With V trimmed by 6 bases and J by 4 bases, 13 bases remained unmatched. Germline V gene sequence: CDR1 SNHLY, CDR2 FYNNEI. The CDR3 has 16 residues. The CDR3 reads CASSPQSSGQGYEQYF. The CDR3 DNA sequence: TGTGCCAGCAGCCCTCAATCCTCGGGACAGGGATACGAGCAGTACTTC.

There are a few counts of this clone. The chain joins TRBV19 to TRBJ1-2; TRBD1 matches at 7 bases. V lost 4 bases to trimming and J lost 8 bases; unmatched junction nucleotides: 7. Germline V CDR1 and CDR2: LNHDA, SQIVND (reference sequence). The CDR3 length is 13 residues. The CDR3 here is CASSTHRGVGYTF. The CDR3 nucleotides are TGTGCCAGTAGTACTCACAGGGGAGTAGGCTACACCTTC.

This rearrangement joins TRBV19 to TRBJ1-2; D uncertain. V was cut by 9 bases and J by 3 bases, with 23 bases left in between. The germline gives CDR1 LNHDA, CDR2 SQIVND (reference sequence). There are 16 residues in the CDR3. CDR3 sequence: CASLLTPIHGDYGYTF. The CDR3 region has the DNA TGTGCCAGCCTCCTTACCCCCATACACGGGGACTATGGCTACACCTTC.

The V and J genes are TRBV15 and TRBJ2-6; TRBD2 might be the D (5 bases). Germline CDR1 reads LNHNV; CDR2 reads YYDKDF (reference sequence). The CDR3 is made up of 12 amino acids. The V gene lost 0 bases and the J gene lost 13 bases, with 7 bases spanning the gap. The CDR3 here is CATSRDGEVLTF. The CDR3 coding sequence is TGTGCCACCAGCAGAGATGGGGAGGTCCTGACTTTC. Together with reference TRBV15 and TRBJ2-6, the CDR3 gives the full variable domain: DAMVIQNPRYQVTQFGKPVTLSCSQTLNHNVMYWYQQKSSQAPKLLFHYYDKDFNNEADTPDNFQSRRPNTSFCFLDIRSPGLGDTAMYLCATSRDGEVLTFGAGSRLTVL.

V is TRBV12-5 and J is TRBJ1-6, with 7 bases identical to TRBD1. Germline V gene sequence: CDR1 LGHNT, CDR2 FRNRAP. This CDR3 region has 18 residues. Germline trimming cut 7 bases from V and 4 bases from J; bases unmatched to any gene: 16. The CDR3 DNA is TGTGCTAGTGCCGATACCTACGCACAGGGGATGTATAATTCACCCCTCCACTTT. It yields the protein CASADTYAQGMYNSPLHF.

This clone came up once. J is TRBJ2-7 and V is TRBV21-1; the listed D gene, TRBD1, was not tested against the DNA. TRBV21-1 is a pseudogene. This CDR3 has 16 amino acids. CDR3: CASSKGSGVGSYEQYF. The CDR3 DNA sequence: TGTGCCAGCAGCAAAGGTTCAGGGGTTGGTTCCTACGAGCAGTACTTC.

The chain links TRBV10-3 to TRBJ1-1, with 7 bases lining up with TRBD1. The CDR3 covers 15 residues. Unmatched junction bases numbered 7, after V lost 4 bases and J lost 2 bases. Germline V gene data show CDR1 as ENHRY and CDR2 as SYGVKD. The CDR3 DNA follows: TGTGCCATCAGTGCACGACAGGGAGTCAACACTGAAGCTTTCTTT. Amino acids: CAISARQGVNTEAFF.

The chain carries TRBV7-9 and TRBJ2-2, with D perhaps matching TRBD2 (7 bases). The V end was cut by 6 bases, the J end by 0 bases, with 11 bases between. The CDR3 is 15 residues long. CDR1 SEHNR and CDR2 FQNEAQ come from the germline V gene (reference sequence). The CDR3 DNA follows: TGTGCCAGCAGACAGGGAGGGACGAACACCGGGGAGCTGTTTTTT. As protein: CASRQGGTNTGELFF.

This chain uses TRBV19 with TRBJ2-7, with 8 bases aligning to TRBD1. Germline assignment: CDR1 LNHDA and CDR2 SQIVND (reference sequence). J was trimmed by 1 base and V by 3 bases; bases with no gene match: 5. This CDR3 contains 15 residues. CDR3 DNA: TGTGCCAGTAGTATGCGGACAGGGAAGTCCTACGAGCAGTACTTC. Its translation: CASSMRTGKSYEQYF.

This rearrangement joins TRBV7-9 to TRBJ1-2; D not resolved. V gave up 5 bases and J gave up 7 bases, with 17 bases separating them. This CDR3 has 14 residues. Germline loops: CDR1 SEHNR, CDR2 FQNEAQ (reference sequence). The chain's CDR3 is CASSPSGSEGGYTF. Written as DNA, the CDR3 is TGTGCCAGCAGCCCCTCCGGGAGCGAGGGTGGCTACACCTTC.